This TCR beta chain was identified during a study of T cell repertoires in cytomegalovirus infection. Turning to the study itself: CMV epitopes that were recently identified and HLA-C-restricted were used alongside well-studied HLA-B-restricted ones. Signatures in public TCR beta sequences pointed to both CMV infection and matching HLA type.

There are a few counts of this clonotype. Its target is unknown. The CDR3 contains 13 residues. Germline V gene data show CDR1 as ENHRY and CDR2 as SYGVKD. Trimming stripped 8 bases from V and 0 bases from J, with 10 bases between. Overall study results and limits: In two of eight donors, the top clonotype was HLA-C-restricted CMV-specific.

TCRdb processed the reads anew with MiXCR; each CDR3 protein has one entry. The table has fewer than 1,000,000 distinct CDR3 sequences, roughly 31% seen once. The TCR originated in a human donor in good health (CMV status not recorded). Some clones in this sample may be carry-over from other donors' samples. This specimen was cultured CD8+ T cells from PBMCs, taken from culture after CMV antigen stimulation. The genes are TRBV10-3 and TRBJ1-2, with no clear D. DNA for the CDR3: TGTGCCATCTCGGTAGGAGCTAACTATGGCTACACCTTC. Protein sequence: CAISVGANYGYTF.